Detailed here is one TCR beta chain. The V gene lost 4 bases and the J gene lost 0 bases, with 7 bases spanning the gap. CDR1 is LGHDT, CDR2 YNNKEL, per germline (reference sequence). This CDR3 comprises 14 residues. Participants were aged about 18 to 90 years, lived in about 26 US areas, and enrolled virtually. Resolution of symptoms, clearance, or two negative PCRs was present in recovered Cohort 3 donors. This entry comes from a study of blood T cell repertoires in COVID-19. Overall study context: From the United States, Italy and Spain came samples of acute and convalescent COVID-19. Nucleic acid was either cDNA or gDNA, and it came from T cells, B-cell-depleted T cells, or PBMCs.

The repertoire was sequenced with immunoSEQ multiplex PCR; TCRdb's copy has only in-frame clones and lacks some. This table holds some 300,000 clones, about 90% found once. The chain employs TRBV3-1 (or the pseudogene TRBV3-2) and TRBJ1-3, with a possible D match to TRBD1 (5 bases). This sequence originates from a woman aged 25 to 39 who had recovered from COVID-19. The specimen sequenced was PBMCs or T cells enriched from blood (not recorded which). In DNA, the CDR3 is TGTGCCAGCAGCCGTGGGGCCTCTGGAAACACCATATATTTT. It is translated as CASSRGASGNTIYF.